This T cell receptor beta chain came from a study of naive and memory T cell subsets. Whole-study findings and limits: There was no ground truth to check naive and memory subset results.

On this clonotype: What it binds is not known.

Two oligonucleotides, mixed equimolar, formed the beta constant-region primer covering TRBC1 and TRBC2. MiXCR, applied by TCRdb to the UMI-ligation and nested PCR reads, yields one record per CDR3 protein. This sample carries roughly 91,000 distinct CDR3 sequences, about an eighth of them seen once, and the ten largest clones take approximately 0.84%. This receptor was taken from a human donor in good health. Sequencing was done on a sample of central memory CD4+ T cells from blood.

DNA of the CDR3: TGTGCCAGCAGTTCACCGGGACAGGGGATTGGGGCTTTCTTT. Translation gives CASSSPGQGIGAFF. The rearrangement uses TRBV5-8 and TRBJ1-1, with 10 bases identical to TRBD1. The V gene end was trimmed by 5 bases and the J gene end by 11 bases; junction bases not matched to a gene: 12. CDR3 length: 14 amino acids. The V gene's germline CDR1 is SGHTS and CDR2 YDEGEE.